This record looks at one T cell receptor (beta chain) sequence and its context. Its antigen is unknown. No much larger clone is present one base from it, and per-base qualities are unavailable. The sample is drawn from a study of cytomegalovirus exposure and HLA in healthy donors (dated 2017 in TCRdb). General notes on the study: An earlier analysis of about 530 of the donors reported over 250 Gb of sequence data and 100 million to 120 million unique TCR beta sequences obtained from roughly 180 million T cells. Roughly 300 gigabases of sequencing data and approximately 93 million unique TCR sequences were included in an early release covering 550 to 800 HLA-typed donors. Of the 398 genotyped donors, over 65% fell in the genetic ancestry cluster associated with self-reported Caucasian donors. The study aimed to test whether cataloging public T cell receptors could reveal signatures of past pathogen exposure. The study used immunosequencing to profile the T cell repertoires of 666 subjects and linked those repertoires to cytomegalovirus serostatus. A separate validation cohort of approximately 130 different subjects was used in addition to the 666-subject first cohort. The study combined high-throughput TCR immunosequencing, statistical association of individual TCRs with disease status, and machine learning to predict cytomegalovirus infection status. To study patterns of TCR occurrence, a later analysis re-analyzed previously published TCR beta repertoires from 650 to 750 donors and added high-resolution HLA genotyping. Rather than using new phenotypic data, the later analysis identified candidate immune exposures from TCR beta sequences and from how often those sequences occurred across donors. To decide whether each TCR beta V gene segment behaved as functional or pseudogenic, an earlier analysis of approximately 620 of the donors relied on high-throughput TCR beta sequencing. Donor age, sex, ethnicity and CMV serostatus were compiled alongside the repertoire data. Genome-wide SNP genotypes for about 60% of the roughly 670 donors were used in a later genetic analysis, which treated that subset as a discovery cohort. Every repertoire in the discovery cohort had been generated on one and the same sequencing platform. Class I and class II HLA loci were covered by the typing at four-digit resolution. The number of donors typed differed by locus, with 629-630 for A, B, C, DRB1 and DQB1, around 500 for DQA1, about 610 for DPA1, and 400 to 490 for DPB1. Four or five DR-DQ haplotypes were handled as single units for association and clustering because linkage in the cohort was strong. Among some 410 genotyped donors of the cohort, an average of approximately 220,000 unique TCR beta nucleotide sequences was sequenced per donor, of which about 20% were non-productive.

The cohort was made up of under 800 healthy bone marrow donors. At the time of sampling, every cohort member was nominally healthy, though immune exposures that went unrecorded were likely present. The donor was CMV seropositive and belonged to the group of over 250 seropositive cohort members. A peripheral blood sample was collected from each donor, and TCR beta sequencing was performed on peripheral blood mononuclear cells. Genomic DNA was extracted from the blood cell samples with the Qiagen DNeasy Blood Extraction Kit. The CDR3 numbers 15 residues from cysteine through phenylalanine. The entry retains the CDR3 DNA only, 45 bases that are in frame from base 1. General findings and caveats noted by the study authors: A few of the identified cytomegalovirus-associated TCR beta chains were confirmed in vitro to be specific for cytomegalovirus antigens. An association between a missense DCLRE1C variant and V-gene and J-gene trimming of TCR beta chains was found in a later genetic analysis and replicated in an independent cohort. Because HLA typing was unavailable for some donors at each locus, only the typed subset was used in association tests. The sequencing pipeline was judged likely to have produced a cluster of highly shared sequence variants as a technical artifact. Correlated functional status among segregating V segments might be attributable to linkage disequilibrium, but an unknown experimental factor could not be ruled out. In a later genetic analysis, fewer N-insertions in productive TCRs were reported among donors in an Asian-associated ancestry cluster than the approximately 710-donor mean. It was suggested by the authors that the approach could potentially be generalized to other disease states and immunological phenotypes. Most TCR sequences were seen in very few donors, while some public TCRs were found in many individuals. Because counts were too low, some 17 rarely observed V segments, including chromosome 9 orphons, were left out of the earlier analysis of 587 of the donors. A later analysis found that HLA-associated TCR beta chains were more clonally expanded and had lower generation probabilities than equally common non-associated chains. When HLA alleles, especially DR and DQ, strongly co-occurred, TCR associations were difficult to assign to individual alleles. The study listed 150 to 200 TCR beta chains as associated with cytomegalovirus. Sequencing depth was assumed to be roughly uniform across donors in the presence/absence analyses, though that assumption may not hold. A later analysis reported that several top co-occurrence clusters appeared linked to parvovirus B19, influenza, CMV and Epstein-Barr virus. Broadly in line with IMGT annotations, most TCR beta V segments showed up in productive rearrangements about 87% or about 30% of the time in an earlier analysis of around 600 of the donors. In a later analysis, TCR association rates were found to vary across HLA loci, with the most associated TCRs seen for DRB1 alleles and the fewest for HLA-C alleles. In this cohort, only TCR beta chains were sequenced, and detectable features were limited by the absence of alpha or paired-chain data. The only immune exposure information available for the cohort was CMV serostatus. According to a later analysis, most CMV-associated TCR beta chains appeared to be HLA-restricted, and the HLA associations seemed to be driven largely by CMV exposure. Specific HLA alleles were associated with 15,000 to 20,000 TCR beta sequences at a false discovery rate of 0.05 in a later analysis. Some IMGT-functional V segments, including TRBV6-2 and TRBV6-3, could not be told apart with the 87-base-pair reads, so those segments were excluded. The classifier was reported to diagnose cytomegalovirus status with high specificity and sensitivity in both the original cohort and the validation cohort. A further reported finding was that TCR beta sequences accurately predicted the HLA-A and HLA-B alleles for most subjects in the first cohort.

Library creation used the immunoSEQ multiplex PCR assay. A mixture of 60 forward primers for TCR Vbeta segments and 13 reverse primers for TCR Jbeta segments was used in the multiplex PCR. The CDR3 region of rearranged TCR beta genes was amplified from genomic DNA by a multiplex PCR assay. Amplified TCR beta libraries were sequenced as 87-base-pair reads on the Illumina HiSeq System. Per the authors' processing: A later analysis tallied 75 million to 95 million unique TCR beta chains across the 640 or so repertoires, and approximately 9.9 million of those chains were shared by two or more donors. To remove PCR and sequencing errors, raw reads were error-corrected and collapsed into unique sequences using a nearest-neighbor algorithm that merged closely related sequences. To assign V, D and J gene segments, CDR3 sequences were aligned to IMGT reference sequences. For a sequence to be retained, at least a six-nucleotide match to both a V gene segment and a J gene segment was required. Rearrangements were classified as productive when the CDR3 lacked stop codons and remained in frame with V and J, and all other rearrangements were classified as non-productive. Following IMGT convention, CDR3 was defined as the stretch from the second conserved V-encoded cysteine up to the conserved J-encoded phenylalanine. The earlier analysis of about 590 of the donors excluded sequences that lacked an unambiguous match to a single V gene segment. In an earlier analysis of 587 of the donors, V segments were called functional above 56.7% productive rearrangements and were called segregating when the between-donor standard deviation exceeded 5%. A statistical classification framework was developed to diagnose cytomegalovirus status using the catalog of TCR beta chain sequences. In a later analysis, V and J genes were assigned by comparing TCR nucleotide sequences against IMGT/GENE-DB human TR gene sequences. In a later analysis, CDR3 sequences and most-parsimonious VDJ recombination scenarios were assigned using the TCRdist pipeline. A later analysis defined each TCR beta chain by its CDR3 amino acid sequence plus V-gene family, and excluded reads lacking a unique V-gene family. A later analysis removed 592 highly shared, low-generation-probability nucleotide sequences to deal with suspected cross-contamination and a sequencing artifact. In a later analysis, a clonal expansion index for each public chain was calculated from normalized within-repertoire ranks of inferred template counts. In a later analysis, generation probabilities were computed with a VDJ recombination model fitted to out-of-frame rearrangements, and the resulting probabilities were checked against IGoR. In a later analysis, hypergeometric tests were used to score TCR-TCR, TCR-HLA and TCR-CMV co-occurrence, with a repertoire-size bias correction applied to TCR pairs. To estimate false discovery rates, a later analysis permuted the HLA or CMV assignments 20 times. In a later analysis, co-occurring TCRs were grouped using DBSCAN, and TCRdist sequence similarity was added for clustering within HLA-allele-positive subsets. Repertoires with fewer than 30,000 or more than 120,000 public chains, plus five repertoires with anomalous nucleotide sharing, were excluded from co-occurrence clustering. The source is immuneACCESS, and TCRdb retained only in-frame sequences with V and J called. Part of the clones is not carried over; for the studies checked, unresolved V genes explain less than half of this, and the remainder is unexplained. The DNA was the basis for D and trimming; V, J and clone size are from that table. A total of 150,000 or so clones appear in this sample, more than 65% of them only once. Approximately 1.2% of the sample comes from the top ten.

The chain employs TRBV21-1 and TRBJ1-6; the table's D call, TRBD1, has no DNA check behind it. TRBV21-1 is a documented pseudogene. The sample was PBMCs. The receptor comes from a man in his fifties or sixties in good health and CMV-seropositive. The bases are TGTGCCAGCAGCAACCGGGACACGAATAATTCACCCCTCCACTTT. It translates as CASSNRDTNNSPLHF.